This paragraph reports one T cell receptor beta chain. Its antigen is unidentified. This sample stems from a study of blood T cells in healthy people across ages. Study context: About one barcoded beta molecule per two T cells was captured by template switching. General study results and limits: In older individuals, TCR beta diversity per million T cells was lower, falling roughly linearly with age. Unsorted PBMCs prevented conclusive naive versus antigen-experienced comparison.

A J-beta primer mix and a sample-barcoded 5' primer were used in a second PCR of roughly 7 to 12 cycles. Each cDNA was tagged by a template-switch adaptor containing 12 random nucleotides. TCRdb independently ran MiXCR on the 5' RACE reads; one entry per CDR3 protein. The sample has around 800,000 distinct CDR3 sequences, around 42% seen once; the top ten hold roughly a fifth. This CDR3 is built from 12 residues. The V end was cut by 5 bases, the J end by 10 bases, with 12 bases between. Germline V lookup: CDR1 SEHNR, CDR2 FQNEAQ (reference sequence). The TCR originated in a man between 60 and 75 years old in good health. Sequencing used blood. The rearrangement uses TRBV7-9 and TRBJ2-1; D not certain. As DNA, the CDR3 is TGTGCCAGCAGCCGCCTTGACTCAGAGCAGTTCTTC. Its translation: CASSRLDSEQFF.